This T cell receptor beta chain was observed in a study of vaccination and CD4 T cells after COVID-19. Study-wide context: Overlapping spike peptides served as the stimulus for the cells. These peptides came from SARS-CoV-2 and from the common cold coronaviruses HCoV-NL63, HCoV-OC43 and HCoV-229E. Overall study findings and caveats: Median counts of SARS-CoV-2-reactive clonotypes increased from roughly 19 to 38; this difference was not significant.

V was cut by 4 bases and J by 6 bases, with 22 bases left in between. The CDR3 spans 16 residues. Germline V gene sequence: CDR1 LNHDA, CDR2 SQIVND (reference sequence). On this clonotype itself: Antigen unknown.

Indicated treatment: roughly ten-day PBMC culture with coronavirus spike peptide pools or control peptides (ViraFEST assay). Via ViraFEST, peptide pools expanded antigen-specific T cells before TCR sequencing. Fresh IL-2 medium was used to replace half of the medium on days 3 and 7. The Oncomine TCR Beta short-read assay was applied to DNA of cultured CD4+ T cells. In TCRdb, the PCR reads were re-called with MiXCR into one record per CDR3 protein. Among over 15,000 distinct CDR3 sequences listed, approximately 30% were seen once. Sequencing was done on a sample of cultured CD4+ T cells from blood. The clonotype originates from a human donor with COVID-19. The chain combines TRBV19 with TRBJ2-7; D may match TRBD1 or TRBD2 (5 bases each). DNA of the CDR3: TGTGCCAGTAGTACTCGAACAGTGGGGGTTCGGGGCGAGCAGTACTTC. This encodes CASSTRTVGVRGEQYF. The complete variable domain, with remaining parts taken from reference TRBV19 and TRBJ2-7, reads DGGITQSPKYLFRKEGQNVTLSCEQNLNHDAMYWYRQDPGQGLRLIYYSQIVNDFQKGDIAEGYSVSREKKESFPLTVTSAQKNPTAFYLCASSTRTVGVRGEQYFGPGTRLTVT.